The clone carrying this T cell receptor (beta chain) was seen repeatedly, ten times or more. Its specificity is not known. The CDR3 sequence is 16 residues long. The ends lost 0 bases at V and 3 bases at J; junction bases unmatched: 6. Germline CDR1 and CDR2: SQVTM and ANQGSEA. The TCR beta CDR3 regions underwent amplification using RNA transcripts as the source. HTBI primers were employed in a first-round RT-PCR of the TCR CDR3. From the multiplex PCR reads, TCRdb called clonotypes with MiXCR, one entry per CDR3 protein. This sample has 500,000 to 650,000 distinct CDR3 sequences; 15% to 20% occur once, and the top ten carry approximately 18%. The sample originates from a study of T cells in Graves' hyperthyroidism and ophthalmopathy. Notes on the study in general: A model of 13 V-J pairs discriminated ophthalmopathy from stable hyperthyroidism. Blood also carried most thyroid clonotypes expanded above 0.001.

Uncontrolled infection, other autoimmune disease, pregnancy and lactation each barred patients from inclusion. Thyroid ultrasound, orbital computed tomography, clinical symptoms, and serum thyroxine and TRAb underpinned diagnoses. Specimen: blood. This clonotype was obtained from a young woman with Graves' ophthalmopathy. V usage is TRBV29-1 and J usage is TRBJ2-1, with 9 bases that match TRBD2. The CDR3 DNA follows: TGCAGCGTTGAAGATGTGCAGACTAGCGGCTACAATGAGCAGTTCTTC. Translating it yields CSVEDVQTSGYNEQFF.